Listed below are T cell receptor beta chains from one sample, sequenced in a study of T cell responses to AZD1222 COVID-19 vaccine. Measured with immunoSEQ multiplex PCR; TCRdb has only the in-frame clones, and not every one. This table has tens of thousands of clones, around 88% appearing once. The material was peripheral blood, obtained on day 0 of MenACWY control vaccination. The receptors originated from an adult in good health. CDR3s include the opening cysteine and the closing phenylalanine or tryptophan.

v_call cdr3_aa
TRBV29-1 CSVAGNSNQPQHF
TRBV6-5 CASTKIPGTGGEQYF
TRBV7-2 CASSLPVPNEQFF
TRBV19 CASSSSIAGPKTQYF
TRBV19 CASSIVAFSGANVLTF
TRBV19 CASSTRQGQHYGYTF
TRBV6-4 CASSEDGFSPLHF
TRBV5-1 CATTAGGPGETQYF
TRBV6-1 CASSEVLGRTGYGYTF
TRBV9 CASSPTGYEQFF
TRBV5-5 CASSLDAARDYGYTF
TRBV5-1 CASSLGQNYGYTF
TRBV3-1/TRBV3-2 CASSGGLAGTAQYF
TRBV6-1 CASSEGQVVQPQHF
TRBV6-2/TRBV6-3 CASTPRGAGTDTQYF
TRBV11-2 CASSTGSSYEQYF
TRBV24-1 CATSEQTANTGELFF
TRBV19 CASSITGSRTDTQYF
TRBV30 CAWSKGSGKTNEKLFF
TRBV2 CASSVDGQGHQPQHF
TRBV19 CASRPQGPSNQPQHF
TRBV30 CAWSGLGTGNYYEQYF
TRBV2 CASSGGGQSSYEQYF
TRBV12-3/TRBV12-4 CASKRTGGHEQFF
TRBV25-1 CASHDSQTSGAFF
TRBV3-1/TRBV3-2 CASSQETGGGEKLFF
TRBV27 CASSLFARGNQPQHF
TRBV9 CASSVLAGGTTDTQYF
TRBV6-5 CASRTTGFGGGYTF
TRBV6-5 CASSYGGQGVTDTQYF
TRBV19 CASSILAGGTNTQYF
TRBV7-2 CASGVGNTEAFF
TRBV28 CASSLQDYEQYF
TRBV6-4 CASKIPDPNEKLFF
TRBV19 CASSIDRDEQFF
TRBV30 CAWGVGGARYEKLFF
TRBV7-8 CASSLQNSNQPQHF
TRBV13 CASSLVREPNTEAFF
TRBV6-6 CASSYLGGANQPQHF
TRBV4-2 CASSQVTGGDEQYF
TRBV5-6 CASSLPTGSYATF
TRBV6-5 CASSYMGPGNEQFF
TRBV19 CASSNRQGSEAFF